This TCR beta chain was recovered during a study of T cells in localized non-small cell lung cancer. Repertoires were generated with immunoSEQ multiplex PCR, while TCRdb's copy carries only in-frame clones and drops some. This sample has about 77,000 clones, with about 88% found just once. General study results and limits: Of the tissues analyzed, uninvolved adjacent lung showed maximal T cell clonality, greater than tumor. Among the top 100 tumor clones, a median about 52 appeared in adjacent lung.

About this clone itself: What it binds is unknown.

The receptor was isolated from a woman aged 35 to 70 with stage I squamous cell lung carcinoma. The sequencing here drew on peripheral blood, taken before any cancer treatment.

The chain's CDR3 is CASSQDRVNTEAFF. Here the CDR3 DNA reads TGCGCCAGCAGCCAAGATCGCGTTAACACTGAAGCTTTCTTT. This chain uses TRBV4-1 with TRBJ1-1; D is unclear. The V gene lost 0 bases and the J gene lost 2 bases, with 7 bases spanning the gap. There are 14 residues in the CDR3. Germline V lookup: CDR1 MGHRA, CDR2 YSYEKL.